This TCR beta chain was obtained from a study of blood T cells in healthy people across ages. General observations from the study: Long-lived donors had more naive CD4+ cells and higher diversity than aged donors. Per-million-T-cell TCR beta diversity fell roughly linearly with age. Changes seen in expanded clonotypes were possibly confounded by donor CMV status left unknown.

Each sample used at least 6 million PBMCs. The CDR3 extends over 13 amino acids. Trimming pared 6 bases from V and 2 bases from J, leaving 13 bases between. The germline V gene encodes CDR1 SQVTM and CDR2 ANQGSEA. This clonotype was observed at least ten times. Antigen unknown. With a J-beta primer mix and a sample-barcoded 5' primer, a second PCR ran 7 to 11 cycles. TCRdb analysed the 5' RACE reads with MiXCR anew, one entry per CDR3 protein. The sample gives some 1,500,000 distinct CDR3 sequences, approximately 43% of which show up once; approximately 4% is in the top ten. The chain joins TRBV29-1 to TRBJ2-5, with D perhaps matching TRBD1 (6 bases). The sample taken for sequencing was blood. This clonotype originated in a young woman in good health. CDR3 nucleotide sequence: TGCAGCGTATCCGACAGGCGGCAAGAGACCCAGTACTTC. The encoded protein is CSVSDRRQETQYF.